Listed below are T cell receptor beta chains from one sample, sequenced in a study of T cells in Graves' hyperthyroidism and ophthalmopathy. From the multiplex PCR reads, TCRdb called clonotypes with MiXCR, one entry per CDR3 protein. This table holds 95,000 to 110,000 distinct CDR3 sequences, approximately 48% found once. Sequenced input: blood. These receptors originate from a man aged 35 to 55 with Graves' hyperthyroidism. The CDR3 runs from the conserved cysteine through the conserved F or W. D genes are given only for firm matches. Expanded clones are given a class, and other clones once, few, many or no size at all.

NA	TRBV7-2	NA	TRBJ2-2	CASSLDPITGELFF	TGTGCCAGCAGCTTAGATCCCATCACCGGGGAGCTGTTTTTT
NA	TRBV5-4	NA	TRBJ2-7	CASSLGLTGYGYEQYF	TGTGCCAGCAGCTTGGGTCTGACAGGATATGGCTACGAGCAGTACTTC
many	TRBV20-1	NA	TRBJ2-7	CSALLLGVGEQYF	TGCAGTGCTCTGCTACTCGGGGTCGGCGAGCAGTACTTC
few	TRBV7-2	NA	TRBJ1-6	CAWSSGPNSPLHF	TGTGCCTGGAGCTCCGGGCCGAATTCACCCCTCCACTTT
many	TRBV5-1	TRBD2	TRBJ2-1	CASSLETAGEPYNEQFF	TGCGCCAGCAGCTTGGAGACGGCGGGAGAACCCTACAATGAGCAGTTCTTC
NA	TRBV10-3	NA	TRBJ2-1	CASAKSVASSYNEQFF	TGTGCCAGCGCCAAATCGGTAGCGAGCTCCTACAATGAGCAGTTCTTC
many	TRBV6-1	NA	TRBJ1-1	CASTLDRHAEAFF	TGTGCCAGCACCTTAGACCGCCACGCTGAAGCTTTCTTT
many	TRBV7-9	TRBD1	TRBJ1-6	CASSLGTGRNSPLHF	TGTGCCAGCAGCTTGGGGACAGGGAGAAATTCACCCCTCCACTTT
NA	TRBV2	NA	TRBJ1-1	CASSQEIYFEAFF	TGTGCCAGCAGCCAGGAAATCTACTTTGAAGCTTTCTTT
NA	TRBV7-2	TRBD1	TRBJ1-2	CASSLDSDRGNGYTF	TGTGCCAGCAGCTTAGATTCAGACAGGGGGAATGGCTACACCTTC
once	TRBV29-1	NA	TRBJ1-2	CSVVKGGPSEQGYGYTF	TGCAGCGTTGTTAAGGGAGGTCCTTCCGAGCAGGGGTATGGCTACACCTTC
NA	TRBV9	NA	TRBJ1-1	CASSPYPRNTEAFF	TGTGCCAGCTCACCCTACCCTCGGAACACTGAAGCTTTCTTT
many	TRBV5-1	NA	TRBJ1-5	CASSSGNREGDQPQHF	TGCGCCAGCAGCTCGGGCAACAGGGAAGGGGATCAGCCCCAGCATTTT
NA	TRBV7-6	TRBD2	TRBJ2-5	CASSLGGSGKETQYF	TGTGCCAGCAGCTTAGGTGGTAGCGGGAAAGAGACCCAGTACTTC
many	TRBV9	NA	TRBJ2-2	CASSALDRNTGELFF	TGTGCCAGCAGCGCCCTGGACAGAAACACCGGGGAGCTGTTTTTT
NA	TRBV9	NA	TRBJ1-1	CASSVSGGAGNTEAFF	TGTGCCAGCAGCGTGTCGGGTGGGGCAGGGAACACTGAAGCTTTCTTT
many	TRBV3-1	NA	TRBJ1-5	CASSPDRNEPQHF	TGTGCCAGCAGCCCCGACAGGAACGAGCCCCAGCATTTT
many	TRBV25-1	NA	TRBJ1-1	CASTLGTEAFF	TGTGCCAGCACCCTGGGGACTGAAGCTTTCTTT
many	TRBV2	NA	TRBJ1-5	CASGGNSNQPQHF	TGTGCCAGCGGGGGAAATAGCAATCAGCCCCAGCATTTT
many	TRBV5-6	TRBD2	TRBJ2-1	CASSFEPGGQFF	TGTGCCAGCAGCTTTGAGCCGGGAGGGCAGTTCTTC
many	TRBV4-3	TRBD2	TRBJ2-7	CASSQDEASGSYEQYF	TGCGCCAGCAGCCAAGATGAAGCTAGCGGGAGCTACGAGCAGTACTTC
few	TRBV28	TRBD2	TRBJ2-1	CASRPLAGTYNEQFF	TGTGCCAGCAGGCCACTAGCGGGAACCTACAATGAGCAGTTCTTC
NA	TRBV29-1	NA	TRBJ2-5	CSVLPGSGQETQYF	TGCAGCGTTTTACCCGGGAGTGGTCAAGAGACCCAGTACTTC
many	TRBV9	NA	TRBJ2-7	CASSVDSGNTLEQYF	TGTGCCAGCAGCGTAGATAGCGGCAACACCCTCGAGCAGTACTTC
once	TRBV29-1	TRBD1	TRBJ1-5	CSPSGTGSQPQHF	TGCAGCCCATCGGGGACAGGGTCTCAGCCCCAGCATTTT
NA	TRBV28	TRBD2	TRBJ2-7	CASSPFRTSGSYEQYF	TGTGCCAGCAGTCCCTTTCGGACTAGCGGGAGCTACGAGCAGTACTTC
many	TRBV7-9	NA	TRBJ2-1	CASSLGGDEQFF	TGTGCCAGCAGCCTCGGTGGGGATGAGCAGTTCTTC
many	TRBV4-3	NA	TRBJ2-1	CASSQGFGGGPIQQFF	TGCGCCAGCAGCCAAGGATTTGGGGGAGGCCCCATTCAGCAGTTCTTC
many	TRBV20-1	NA	TRBJ1-3	CSAKGHSSGNTIYF	TGCAGTGCTAAGGGACACAGCTCTGGAAACACCATATATTTT
NA	TRBV19	NA	TRBJ1-5	CASSTSGPTYSNQPQHF	TGTGCCAGTAGTACCTCGGGGCCTACGTATAGCAATCAGCCCCAGCATTTT
once	TRBV11-3	NA	TRBJ2-3	CASSLGSAGRKDEQYF	TGTGCCAGCAGCTTAGGGTCGGCGGGAAGAAAAGATGAGCAGTATTTT
NA	TRBV20-1	NA	TRBJ2-1	CSAPGGSGPSSYNEQFF	TGCAGTGCGCCTGGGGGGAGCGGGCCTAGCTCCTACAATGAGCAGTTCTTC
few	TRBV3-1	TRBD1	TRBJ1-2	CASNRGTGGFSGYTF	TGTGCCAGCAACCGGGGGACAGGGGGGTTTAGTGGCTACACCTTC
NA	TRBV24-1	NA	TRBJ2-1	CATSSYSNEQFF	TGTGCCACCAGTTCCTACTCCAATGAGCAGTTCTTC
medium-sized	TRBV20-1	NA	TRBJ2-1	CSARTSSYNEQFF	TGCAGTGCTAGAACGAGCTCCTACAATGAGCAGTTCTTC
many	TRBV9	NA	TRBJ2-1	CASSVDTSPREQFF	TGTGCCAGCAGCGTAGATACGTCCCCCAGGGAGCAGTTCTTC
NA	TRBV9	TRBD1	TRBJ1-3	CASSILGAPGQGNTIYF	TGTGCCAGCAGCATCCTCGGGGCACCGGGACAGGGAAACACCATATATTTT
few	TRBV27	NA	TRBJ1-2	CASSPRAGGYTF	TGTGCCAGCAGTCCCCGCGCGGGCGGCTACACCTTC
many	TRBV2	TRBD2	TRBJ2-7	CASSGTSGNEQYF	TGTGCCAGCAGTGGAACTAGCGGCAACGAGCAGTACTTC
NA	TRBV10-1	NA	TRBJ2-3	CASSGGPSSVYLSTDTQYF	TGCGCCAGCAGCGGAGGCCCATCTAGCGTATACCTTAGCACAGATACGCAGTATTTT
NA	TRBV24-1	NA	TRBJ2-7	CAWSRGYYEQYF	TGTGCCTGGAGTCGGGGCTACTACGAGCAGTACTTC
NA	TRBV20-1	NA	TRBJ1-2	CSARGDYGYTF	TGCAGTGCTAGGGGGGACTATGGCTACACCTTC
once	TRBV2	TRBD1	TRBJ2-7	CASRSGTGSYEQYF	TGTGCCAGCAGATCCGGGACAGGCTCCTACGAGCAGTACTTC
many	TRBV5-1	NA	TRBJ2-1	CASSLGLLPGHYNEQFF	TGCGCCAGCAGCTTGGGACTACTTCCGGGACACTACAATGAGCAGTTCTTC
NA	TRBV14	NA	TRBJ2-7	CASIGGGQYF	TGTGCTAGTATTGGCGGTGGGCAGTACTTC
few	TRBV3-1	TRBD2	TRBJ2-2	CASSQVMRGGSGELFF	TGTGCCAGCAGCCAAGTTATGCGGGGGGGCAGCGGGGAGCTGTTTTTT
many	TRBV5-1	NA	TRBJ2-3	CASSSIRGTDTQYF	TGCGCCAGCAGCTCCATCCGTGGCACAGATACGCAGTATTTT
NA	TRBV14	TRBD2	TRBJ2-1	CASSQEAPGIAGGGDEQFF	TGCGCCAGCAGCCAAGAAGCCCCGGGGATAGCGGGAGGGGGGGATGAGCAGTTCTTC
many	TRBV6-1	NA	TRBJ1-1	CASSVGRVFDTEAFF	TGTGCCAGCAGTGTAGGTCGGGTGTTTGACACTGAAGCTTTCTTT
NA	TRBV10-3	NA	TRBJ1-4	CAISDSRTDNEKLFF	TGTGCCATCAGTGATAGCCGGACAGACAATGAAAAACTGTTTTTT
NA	TRBV4-3	NA	TRBJ1-2	CASSQTPVLRLDGYTF	TGCGCCAGCAGCCAAACCCCGGTCCTACGATTGGATGGCTACACCTTC
once	TRBV30	TRBD1	TRBJ2-5	CAWSDPQTGKETQHF	TGTGCCTGGAGTGACCCCCAGACAGGGAAAGAGACCCAGCACTTC
NA	TRBV4-2	TRBD2	TRBJ2-1	CASGQAKTSGSYEQFF	TGTGCCAGCGGCCAAGCCAAAACTAGCGGGAGTTATGAGCAGTTCTTC